The 25 T cell receptor beta chains in this list originate from one sample, sequenced in a study of control samples from healthy donors and cancer patients. Sequenced by immunoSEQ multiplex PCR; TCRdb stores in-frame clones only, minus some. The sample carries 130,000 or so clones, nearly 90% recorded once. The specimen sequenced was PBMCs. All receptors derive from a man in his forties or fifties with head and neck cancer.

This clone was counted once. The gene calls are TRBV11-2 and TRBJ2-7; D is unresolved. Germline assignment: CDR1 SGHAT and CDR2 FQNNGV. The CDR3 is 16 amino acids. V was cut by 6 bases and J by 3 bases, with 21 bases left in between. The CDR3 nucleotides read TGTGCCAGCAGTTCAATACGGGCCCTCACTTTCTACGAGCAGTACTTC. Amino acid sequence: CASSSIRALTFYEQYF.

The chain employs TRBV27 and TRBJ1-4, with 7 bases lining up with TRBD1. The germline CDR1 and CDR2 sequences are MNHEY and SMNVEV (reference sequence). V shed 1 base, J shed 1 base, and the junction held 0 bases outside the gene matches. The CDR3 consists of 15 residues. The CDR3 sequence: CASSLYRGTNEKLFF. The CDR3 region has the DNA TGTGCCAGCAGTTTATACAGGGGAACTAATGAAAAACTGTTTTTT. Variable domain in full (rest from reference TRBV27 and TRBJ1-4): EAQVTQNPRYLITVTGKKLTVTCSQNMNHEYMSWYRQDPGLGLRQIYYSMNVEVTDKGDVPEGYKVSRKEKRNFPLILESPSPNQTSLYFCASSLYRGTNEKLFFGSGTQLSVL.

This chain connects TRBV2 to TRBJ2-5; D ambiguous. Trimming took 0 bases from V and 1 from J, leaving 9 bases between them. The CDR3 totals 15 residues. The germline V gene has CDR1 SNHLY and CDR2 FYNNEI. The CDR3 is CASSEAPNTQETQYF. CDR3 bases: TGTGCCAGCAGTGAAGCCCCGAACACCCAAGAGACCCAGTACTTC.

V is TRBV19 and J is TRBJ1-5; D is uncertain. This CDR3 contains 15 residues. The germline V and J ends were trimmed by 4 bases and 2 bases, with 12 bases remaining between them. Germline CDR1 reads LNHDA; CDR2 reads SQIVND (reference sequence). CDR3: CASSTSQPRNQPQHF. The CDR3 nucleotides read TGTGCCAGTAGTACTTCACAACCACGCAATCAGCCCCAGCATTTT.

The V gene is TRBV11-2, the J gene TRBJ2-1; weak D call: TRBD2 (5 bases). The CDR3 runs to 18 residues. The V gene lost 5 bases and the J gene lost 2 bases, with 22 bases spanning the gap. Germline CDR1 reads SGHAT; CDR2 reads FQNNGV. The CDR3 DNA reads TGTGCCAGCAGCCCCCGAGGAGGTCGGTCCTCTCCCTACAATGAGCAGTTCTTC. Amino acid sequence: CASSPRGGRSSPYNEQFF.

The V gene is TRBV24-1, the J gene TRBJ2-2; D gene uncertain. The CDR3 covers 17 residues. With 3 bases removed from V and 1 base from J, the gap between germline ends came to 14 bases. Germline V gene lookup returns CDR1 KGHDR and CDR2 SFDVKD. The CDR3 nucleotides read TGTGCCACCAGTGATCCGACGGATGGAGAGAACACCGGGGAGCTGTTTTTT. Translated, it gives CATSDPTDGENTGELFF.

The gene calls are TRBV19 and TRBJ1-1; TRBD1 aligns across 10 bases. V lost 10 bases and J lost 4; bases outside the gene matches: 6. Germline V gene data show CDR1 as LNHDA and CDR2 as SQIVND (reference sequence). CDR3 length equals 13 residues. The CDR3 nucleotides are TGTGCCACCCGGGACAGGGGCTCCACTGAAGCTTTCTTT. Translated: CATRDRGSTEAFF.

The chain has TRBV6-5 and TRBJ1-5, with D uncertain. V gave up 5 bases and J gave up 3 bases, with 2 bases separating them. The CDR3 extends over 11 amino acids. Germline V gene lookup returns CDR1 MNHEY and CDR2 SVGAGI. This CDR3 reads CASSINQPQHF. The CDR3 nucleotides are TGTGCCAGCAGTATCAATCAGCCCCAGCATTTT.

The chain couples TRBV7-9 to TRBJ2-5; D ambiguous. Germline-derived CDR1 and CDR2 are SEHNR and FQNEAQ (reference sequence). V lost 5 bases and J 4 bases, leaving 8 bases between the germline ends. This CDR3 comprises 12 residues. Written as DNA, the CDR3 is TGTGCCAGCAGCCCGACGGGAGAGACCCAGTACTTC. Translated: CASSPTGETQYF. Together with reference TRBV7-9 and TRBJ2-5, the CDR3 gives the full variable domain: DTGVSQNPRHKITKRGQNVTFRCDPISEHNRLYWYRQTLGQGPEFLTYFQNEAQLEKSRLLSDRFSAERPKGSFSTLEIQRTEQGDSAMYLCASSPTGETQYFGPGTRLLVL.

The genes are TRBV10-2 and TRBJ2-1; no clear D. Between the trimmed V and J ends, which lost 3 bases and 8 bases, there was a span of 17 bases. The CDR3 runs 15 residues. From germline, CDR1 is WSHSY and CDR2 SAAADI. Here the CDR3 DNA reads TGCGCCAGCAGTGATAGAGGCAGACCTTGGCATGAGCAGTTCTTC. Translated, it gives CASSDRGRPWHEQFF.

In its sample, this clone was seen a few times. The rearrangement joins TRBV27 to TRBJ2-3; D unresolved. From germline, CDR1 is MNHEY and CDR2 SMNVEV (reference sequence). This CDR3 region has 13 residues. Between the trimmed V and J ends, which lost 1 base and 1 base, there was a span of 3 bases. CDR3 loop: CASSLFGTDTQYF. The CDR3 nucleotides are TGTGCCAGCAGTTTATTCGGCACAGATACGCAGTATTTT.

This clone occurred once. The chain uses TRBV5-1 and TRBJ2-5; 9 bases match TRBD1. Per germline, CDR1 SGHRS and CDR2 YFSETQ. This CDR3 has 16 amino acids. V gave up 4 bases and J gave up 2 bases; unmatched junction bases: 9. CDR3 coding DNA: TGCGCCAGCAGCCTCTTAGGGACAGGGATACAAGAGACCCAGTACTTC. Protein: CASSLLGTGIQETQYF.

The chain recombines TRBV6-6 with TRBJ2-7; 15 bases agree with TRBD2. Germline loops: CDR1 MNHNY, CDR2 SVGAGI (reference sequence). The junction had 1 base not matched to a gene; V was cut back by 6 bases and J by 4 bases. This CDR3 contains 14 residues. For the CDR3, the DNA is TGTGCCAGCAGCGGGACTAGCGGGAGGTACGAGCAGTACTTC. The encoded protein is CASSGTSGRYEQYF.

The rearrangement uses TRBV29-1 and TRBJ2-7; D is undetermined. This CDR3 is built from 11 residues. The V end lost 8 bases, the J end lost 7 bases, and 15 bases lay between the germline ends. CDR1 and CDR2 (germline): SQVTM, ANQGSEA. The CDR3 region is CSMAKGGEQYF. CDR3 sequence (DNA): TGCAGCATGGCTAAAGGTGGGGAGCAGTACTTC.

The chain combines TRBV6-4 with TRBJ2-7, with D unclear. Germline CDR1 is MRHNA and CDR2 is SNTAGT. This CDR3 has 17 amino acids. Trimming removed 2 bases at V and 0 bases at J, with 17 bases between. CDR3 bases: TGTGCCAGCAGTGACGTGGGTCTTGAGCAAAGCTCCTACGAGCAGTACTTC. This codes for CASSDVGLEQSSYEQYF.

The chain couples TRBV28 to TRBJ2-6; 9 bases match TRBD1. V shed 6 bases, J shed 12 bases, and the junction held 9 bases outside the gene matches. Germline V gene data show CDR1 as MDHEN and CDR2 as SYDVKM. The CDR3 totals 14 residues. This CDR3 is CASRPTQGAIVLTF. The CDR3 DNA is TGTGCCAGCAGACCAACACAGGGGGCTATCGTCCTGACTTTC.

The rearrangement joins TRBV18 to TRBJ2-5; possible D gene TRBD1, 6 bases. CDR1 is KGHSH, CDR2 LQKENI, per germline. The CDR3 extends over 13 amino acids. The ends were cut back, 6 bases at V and 2 bases at J, with 10 bases in the middle. DNA for the CDR3: TGTGCCAGCTCCTGGGACATACAAGAGACCCAGTACTTC. This encodes CASSWDIQETQYF.

The chain is built from TRBV3-1 (or the pseudogene TRBV3-2) and TRBJ2-1, with D maybe TRBD2 (6 bases). The CDR3 totals 10 residues. Germline values: CDR1 LGHDT, CDR2 YNNKEL (reference sequence). The DNA for the CDR3 is TGTGCTAGCGGAGCCAATGAGCAGTTCTTC. This codes for CASGANEQFF.

The genes are TRBV7-9 and TRBJ2-5; 8 bases fit TRBD1. The trim removed 3 bases at V and 5 bases at J, leaving 5 bases unmatched. The CDR3 contains 14 residues. Germline V gene lookup returns CDR1 SEHNR and CDR2 FQNEAQ (reference sequence). CDR3 DNA: TGTGCCAGCAGCTTTGGACAGGGCGGGGAGACCCAGTACTTC. This gives the protein CASSFGQGGETQYF.

This clone turned up a few times. This chain links TRBV27 with TRBJ2-7, with a possible D match to TRBD1 (5 bases). The V gene lost 2 bases and the J gene lost 3 bases, with 8 bases spanning the gap. Germline assignment: CDR1 MNHEY and CDR2 SMNVEV (reference sequence). The CDR3 loop spans 13 amino acids. The chain's CDR3 is CASSLVRDYEQYF. The CDR3 DNA reads as TGTGCCAGCAGTTTAGTCAGGGACTACGAGCAGTACTTC.

Worth noting for this clone: At one of its ends the junction is not consistent with the germline gene, which may arise from a read error. This chain joins TRBV7-9 and TRBJ2-1; D is perhaps TRBD2 (6 bases). The CDR3 consists of 12 residues. Germline V gives CDR1 SEHNR, CDR2 FQNEAQ (reference sequence). The CDR3 protein is CASSSGTFVGIF. The CDR3 bases are TGTGCCAGCAGCTCCGGGACTTTCGTAGGGATCTTC.

V usage is TRBV15 and J usage is TRBJ1-1; 10 nucleotides align to TRBD1. From germline, CDR1 is LNHNV and CDR2 YYDKDF (reference sequence). This CDR3 comprises 15 residues. Trimming took 5 bases from V and 4 from J; bases not matched to a gene: 7. The DNA of the CDR3 is TGTGCCACCAGCTTTGAGACAGGGGGCTTCACTGAAGCTTTCTTT. Its protein is CATSFETGGFTEAFF.

The CDR3 DNA reads TGTGCCAGTACCCGCCGACGACTCGACTCTGGGGCCAACGTCCTGACTTTC. This codes for CASTRRRLDSGANVLTF. This chain links TRBV19 with TRBJ2-6; no definite D call. The CDR3 runs to 17 residues. Trimming removed 7 bases at V and 0 bases at J, with 16 bases between. Germline CDR1 reads LNHDA; CDR2 reads SQIVND (reference sequence).

The chain combines TRBV2 with TRBJ2-1; 8 bases agree with TRBD2. J lost 10 bases, V lost 3 bases, and 14 bases had no gene match. Germline V gene sequence: CDR1 SNHLY, CDR2 FYNNEI. This CDR3 is 16 amino acids long. The CDR3 protein is CASSDPAGLGRIEQFF. The CDR3 nucleotides are TGTGCCAGCAGTGACCCCGCGGGACTAGGTAGGATAGAGCAGTTCTTC.

This clone has only one observation. The chain is built from TRBV12-3 or TRBV12-4 and TRBJ1-4; no clear D. Trimming left V 4 bases short and J 8 bases short, with 8 bases between. The CDR3 totals 12 residues. CDR3 in amino acids: CASSSFGEKLFF. The CDR3 nucleotides read TGTGCCAGCAGTTCGTTTGGGGAAAAACTGTTTTTT.